Presented here are 13 T cell receptor beta chains from one specimen sequenced in a study of cytomegalovirus exposure and HLA in healthy donors. Researchers ran the PCR with 60 Vbeta and 13 Jbeta primers. Sequencing was performed with immunoSEQ multiplex PCR; in TCRdb, only in-frame clones are kept and a portion is missing. This repertoire shows under 250,000 clones, approximately 80% found once; its top ten account for roughly 7.4%. What was sequenced was PBMCs. These TCRs come from a woman aged 55-69 years in good health and CMV-seropositive.

This clone was observed a few times. V is TRBV18 and J is TRBJ2-3; D uncertain. The germline gives CDR1 KGHSH, CDR2 LQKENI. The V end lost 4 bases, the J end lost 2 bases, and 4 bases lay between the germline ends. The CDR3 is 12 residues long. CDR3 amino acids: CASSLNTDTQYF. CDR3 nucleotides: TGTGCCAGCTCACTAAACACAGATACGCAGTATTTT. The full variable domain, rest sourced from reference TRBV18 and TRBJ2-3, is NAGVMQNPRHLVRRRGQEARLRCSPMKGHSHVYWYRQLPEEGLKFMVYLQKENIIDESGMPKERFSAEFPKEGPSILRIQQVVRGDSAAYFCASSLNTDTQYFGPGTRLTVL.

This clone was counted once. This chain connects TRBV7-9 to TRBJ2-2, with a tentative D call TRBD2 (6 bases). V lost 5 bases and J lost 10, with 14 bases in between. Germline-derived CDR1 and CDR2 are SEHNR and FQNEAQ (reference sequence). The CDR3 is 13 residues long. The CDR3 reads CASSLDLAPELFF. DNA for the CDR3: TGTGCCAGCAGCCTCGACCTAGCGCCGGAGCTGTTTTTT.

This chain joins TRBV9 and TRBJ2-1; possibly TRBD2 for D (5 bases). In germline, CDR1 is SGDLS, CDR2 YYNGEE. The CDR3 sequence is 15 residues long. Between the trimmed V and J ends, which lost 4 bases and 0 bases, there was a span of 11 bases. The CDR3 protein is CASSRLGGSYNEQFF. CDR3 coding DNA: TGTGCCAGCAGCCGTTTAGGAGGCTCCTACAATGAGCAGTTCTTC.

This clone was counted a few times. The junction does not match germline at one end; this may be a read error. The rearrangement uses TRBV7-7 and TRBJ2-7, with TRBD2 matching over 13 bases. CDR3 length: 14 residues. Per the germline V gene, CDR1 is SSHAT and CDR2 is FNYEAQ (reference sequence). The CDR3: CASSPGLAGYEQYF. The CDR3 DNA reads as TGTGCTAGCAGCCCGGGACTAGCGGGATACGAGCAGTACTTC.

The V gene is TRBV10-2, the J gene TRBJ1-1, with D uncertain. CDR1 WSHSY and CDR2 SAAADI come from the germline V gene. CDR3 length: 13 residues. Trimming stripped 2 bases from V and 1 base from J, with 5 bases between. DNA for the CDR3: TGCGCCAGCAGTGAGCAACAGAACACTGAAGCTTTCTTT. Amino acids: CASSEQQNTEAFF.

This sequence joins TRBV7-8 and TRBJ2-1; 9 bases map to TRBD2. Germline lookup yields CDR1 SGHVS and CDR2 FQNEAQ. The CDR3 spans 18 residues. V shed 1 base, J shed 10 bases, and the junction held 17 bases outside the gene matches. The CDR3 is CASSLVGGGSGRVREQFF. The CDR3 coding sequence is TGTGCCAGCAGCTTAGTAGGGGGGGGTAGCGGGAGAGTGCGGGAGCAGTTCTTC.

This rearrangement joins TRBV7-9 to TRBJ2-7; TRBD1 matches 7 bases. In germline, CDR1 is SEHNR, CDR2 FQNEAQ (reference sequence). This CDR3 is 13 amino acids long. J gave up 6 bases and V 7 bases, and 9 bases lay outside the gene matches. CDR3 in DNA: TGTGCCAGCAACTATGGGACAGCCTCCGAGCAGTACTTC. Encoded protein: CASNYGTASEQYF. The variable domain in full, with the rest retrieved from reference TRBV7-9 and TRBJ2-7, is DTGVSQNPRHKITKRGQNVTFRCDPISEHNRLYWYRQTLGQGPEFLTYFQNEAQLEKSRLLSDRFSAERPKGSFSTLEIQRTEQGDSAMYLCASNYGTASEQYFGPGTRLTVT.

The gene calls are TRBV21-1 and TRBJ1-1; the DNA was not compared with TRBD1, the D call given in the table. TRBV21-1 is described as a pseudogene. The CDR3 contains 16 residues. Here the CDR3 reads CASSKEKAGGKVEAFF. The CDR3 nucleotides read TGTGCCAGCAGCAAGGAGAAGGCAGGGGGCAAGGTTGAAGCTTTCTTT.

Notes on this clone: The same CDR3 also results from other DNA sequences found in this sample. This rearrangement joins TRBV11-2 to TRBJ1-1; D call uncertain. The CDR3 is 14 amino acids. Trimming took 3 bases from V and 0 from J, leaving 8 bases between them. Germline CDR1 SGHAT, CDR2 FQNNGV. The CDR3, as DNA: TGTGCCAGCAGCTTGAACAGAATGAACACTGAAGCTTTCTTT. Translating gives CASSLNRMNTEAFF.

The V call is TRBV18, the J call TRBJ1-4, with D possibly matching TRBD1 (6 bases). CDR3 length: 15 amino acids. From germline, CDR1 is KGHSH and CDR2 LQKENI. With 0 bases removed from V and 6 bases from J, the gap between germline ends came to 11 bases. This chain's CDR3 is CASSPPNNRDEKLFF. As DNA, the CDR3 is TGTGCCAGCTCACCACCTAATAACAGGGATGAAAAACTGTTTTTT.

The chain joins TRBV13 to TRBJ2-5; D may be TRBD1 (5 bases). Between the trimmed V and J ends, which lost 5 bases and 0 bases, there was a span of 7 bases. Germline CDR1 PRHDT, CDR2 FYEKMQ (reference sequence). This CDR3 is 13 amino acids long. CDR3: CASSRQNQETQYF. CDR3 DNA sequence: TGTGCCAGCAGCCGACAGAACCAAGAGACCCAGTACTTC.

This chain links TRBV4-1 with TRBJ1-5, with unresolved D. Trimming took 1 base from V and 0 from J, leaving 7 bases between them. Germline V lookup: CDR1 MGHRA, CDR2 YSYEKL. CDR3 length equals 15 residues. CDR3 nucleotide sequence: TGCGCCAGCAGCCAAGGCAGTTATAGCAATCAGCCCCAGCATTTT. Its translation is CASSQGSYSNQPQHF.

The chain recombines TRBV19 with TRBJ2-3; D is ambiguous. Germline V gives CDR1 LNHDA, CDR2 SQIVND (reference sequence). The ends were cut back, 3 bases at V and 0 bases at J, with 13 bases in the middle. This CDR3 comprises 16 residues. The chain's CDR3 is CASSIWAPTSTDTQYF. CDR3 nucleotides: TGTGCCAGTAGTATTTGGGCGCCCACTAGCACAGATACGCAGTATTTT. Drawing the rest from reference TRBV19 and TRBJ2-3, the complete variable domain is DGGITQSPKYLFRKEGQNVTLSCEQNLNHDAMYWYRQDPGQGLRLIYYSQIVNDFQKGDIAEGYSVSREKKESFPLTVTSAQKNPTAFYLCASSIWAPTSTDTQYFGPGTRLTVL.